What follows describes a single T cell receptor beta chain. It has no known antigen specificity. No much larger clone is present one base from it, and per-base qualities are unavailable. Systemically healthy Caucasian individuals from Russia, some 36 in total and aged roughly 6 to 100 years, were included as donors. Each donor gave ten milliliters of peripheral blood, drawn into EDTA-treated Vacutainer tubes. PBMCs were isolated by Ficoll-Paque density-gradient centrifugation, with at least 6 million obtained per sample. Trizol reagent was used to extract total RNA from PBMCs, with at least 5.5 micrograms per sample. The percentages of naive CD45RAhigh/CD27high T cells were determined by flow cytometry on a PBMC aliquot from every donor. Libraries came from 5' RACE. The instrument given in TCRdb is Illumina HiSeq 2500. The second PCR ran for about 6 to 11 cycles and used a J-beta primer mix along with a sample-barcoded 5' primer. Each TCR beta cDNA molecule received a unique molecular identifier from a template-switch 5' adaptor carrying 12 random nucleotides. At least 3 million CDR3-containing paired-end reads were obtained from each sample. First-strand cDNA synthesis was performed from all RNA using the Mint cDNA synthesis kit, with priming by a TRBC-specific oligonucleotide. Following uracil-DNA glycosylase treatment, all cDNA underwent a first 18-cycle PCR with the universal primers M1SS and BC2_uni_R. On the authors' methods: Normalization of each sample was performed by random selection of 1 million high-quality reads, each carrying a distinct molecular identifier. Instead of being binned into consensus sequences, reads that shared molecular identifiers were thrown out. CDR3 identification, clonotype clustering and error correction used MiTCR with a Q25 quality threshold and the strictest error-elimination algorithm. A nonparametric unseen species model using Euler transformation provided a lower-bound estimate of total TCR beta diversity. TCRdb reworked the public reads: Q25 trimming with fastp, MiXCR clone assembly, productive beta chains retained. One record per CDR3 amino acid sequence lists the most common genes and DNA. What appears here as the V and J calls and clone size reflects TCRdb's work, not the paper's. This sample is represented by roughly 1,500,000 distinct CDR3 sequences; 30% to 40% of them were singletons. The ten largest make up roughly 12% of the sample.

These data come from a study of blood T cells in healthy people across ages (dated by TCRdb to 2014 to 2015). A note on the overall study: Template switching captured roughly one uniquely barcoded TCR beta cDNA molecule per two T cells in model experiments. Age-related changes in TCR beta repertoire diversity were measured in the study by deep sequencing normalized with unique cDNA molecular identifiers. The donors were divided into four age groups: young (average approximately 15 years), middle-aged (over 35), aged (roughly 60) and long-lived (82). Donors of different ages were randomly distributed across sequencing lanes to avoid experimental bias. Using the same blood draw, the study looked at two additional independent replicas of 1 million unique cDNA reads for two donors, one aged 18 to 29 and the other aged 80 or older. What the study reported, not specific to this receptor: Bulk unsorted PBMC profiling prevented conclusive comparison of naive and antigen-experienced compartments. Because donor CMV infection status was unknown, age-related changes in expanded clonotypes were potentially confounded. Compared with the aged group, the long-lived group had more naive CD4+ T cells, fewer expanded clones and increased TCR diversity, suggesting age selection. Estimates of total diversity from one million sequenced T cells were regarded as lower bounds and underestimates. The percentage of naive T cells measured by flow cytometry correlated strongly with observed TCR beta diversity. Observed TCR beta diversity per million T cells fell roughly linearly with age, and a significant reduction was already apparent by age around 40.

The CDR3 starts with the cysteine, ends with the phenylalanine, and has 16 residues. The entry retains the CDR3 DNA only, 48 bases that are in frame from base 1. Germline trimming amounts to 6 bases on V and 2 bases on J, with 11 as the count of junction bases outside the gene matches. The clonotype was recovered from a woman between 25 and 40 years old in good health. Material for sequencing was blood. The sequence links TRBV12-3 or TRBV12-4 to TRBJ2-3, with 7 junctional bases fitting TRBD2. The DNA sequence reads TGTGCCAGCAGCCCCGGGCTAGCGGACCTCACAGATACGCAGTATTTT. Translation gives CASSPGLADLTDTQYF.